Listed below are T cell receptor beta chains from one sample, sequenced in a study of blood T cells in healthy people across ages. TCRdb reprocessed the 5' RACE reads with MiXCR, giving one entry per CDR3 protein. The data show around 850,000 distinct CDR3 sequences, with about 36% seen just once and over 10% held by the top ten. The material sequenced was blood. The receptor set was obtained from a man between 18 and 35 years old in good health. Each CDR3 is given with its conserved first and last residue. The order of the fields is CDR3 DNA, CDR3 protein, clone size, V gene, J gene, D gene. The D gene is left open where the match is weak. Rows give clone size only sometimes, using once, few, many, or a class for an expanded clone.

TGTGCCAGCAGCTTAGGACAGGGACTAGCGAATGAGCAGTACTTC	CASSLGQGLANEQYF	NA	TRBV7-9	TRBJ2-5	TRBD2
TGTGCCAGCAGCTTTTCCGGGCAGGCTTTCTTT	CASSFSGQAFF	few	TRBV11-2	TRBJ1-1	NA
TGTGCCAGCAAGGGGAGGGGGGAAGCTTTCTTT	CASKGRGEAFF	NA	TRBV2	TRBJ1-1	NA
TGTGCCAGCAGCTATACCGGGACAGTTGAAGCTTTCTTT	CASSYTGTVEAFF	NA	TRBV5-6	TRBJ1-1	TRBD1
TGTGCCAGCCGAGGACGGACTAACTATGGCTACACCTTC	CASRGRTNYGYTF	NA	TRBV6-1	TRBJ1-2	NA
TGTGCCAGCAGCTATGGACTCATTGGAGAGACCCAGTACTTC	CASSYGLIGETQYF	NA	TRBV12-3/TRBV12-4	TRBJ2-5	NA
TGTGCCATCAGTGAGTCGGTAGGTAAGGGCTTCACGGACAATGAGCAGTTCTTC	CAISESVGKGFTDNEQFF	few	TRBV10-3	TRBJ2-1	NA
TGTGCCAGCAGTGAAGAGGGGACGAACACCGGGGAGCTGTTTTTT	CASSEEGTNTGELFF	NA	TRBV2	TRBJ2-2	NA
TGTGCCACCAGTGGCTACACAGATACGCAGTATTTT	CATSGYTDTQYF	NA	TRBV24-1	TRBJ2-3	NA
TGTGCCAGCAGCCCCCGAGGTGTCGAGGCGGGGGGGAGCACAGATACGCAGTATTTT	CASSPRGVEAGGSTDTQYF	NA	TRBV7-3	TRBJ2-3	TRBD2
TGCGCCAGCACTGAATCTACGAGCTCCTACAATGAGCAGTTCTTC	CASTESTSSYNEQFF	NA	TRBV5-1	TRBJ2-1	NA
TGTGCCAGCAGTTTCTCCTATATCGACAGACAAAGGGGTTCACCCCTCCACTTT	CASSFSYIDRQRGSPLHF	few	TRBV12-3/TRBV12-4	TRBJ1-6	NA
TGCGCCAGCAGCACGACAGGGGGTGGCACTGAAGCTTTCTTT	CASSTTGGGTEAFF	NA	TRBV5-1	TRBJ1-1	TRBD1
TGTGCCACCAGTGATACGACAGGGTGGGCTGGCTACACCTTC	CATSDTTGWAGYTF	NA	TRBV24-1	TRBJ1-2	TRBD1
TGCGCCAGCAGCTTGGCCTCAGTCGAGCAGTTCTTC	CASSLASVEQFF	NA	TRBV5-1	TRBJ2-1	NA
TGTGCCATCAGTGAGTCGGCAGGGAACGGTGAGCAGTTCTTC	CAISESAGNGEQFF	few	TRBV10-3	TRBJ2-1	NA
TGCAGTGCTAGTTCAAGGTTGACCCTCCACTTT	CSASSRLTLHF	NA	TRBV20-1	TRBJ1-6	NA
TGTGCCAGCAGTTGGAATACAGGTGGGACGCAGTATTTT	CASSWNTGGTQYF	NA	TRBV28	TRBJ2-3	NA
TGCGCCAGCAGCTTGGATGGCAGTCCCATCCAAGAGACCCAGTACTTC	CASSLDGSPIQETQYF	NA	TRBV5-1	TRBJ2-5	NA
TGCGCCAGCAGCCAGGTAGTCGGGACTAGCGGGCGGAGCTCCTACAATGAGCAGTACTTC	CASSQVVGTSGRSSYNEQYF	once	TRBV4-1	TRBJ2-7	TRBD2
TGCAGTGCTTCCCTACAGGGGGTGGCCTATGGCTACACCTTC	CSASLQGVAYGYTF	few	TRBV20-1	TRBJ1-2	TRBD1